This T cell receptor (beta chain) was recorded in a study of blood T cells in healthy people across ages. Alongside a J-beta primer mix, a sample-barcoded 5' primer served in a second PCR lasting about 7 to 11 cycles. TCRdb called the 5' RACE reads again in MiXCR, with one record for every CDR3 protein. The sample has 1 million or so distinct CDR3 sequences; approximately 25% are singletons. CDR1 is SGDLS, CDR2 YYNGEE, per germline. V lost 4 bases and J lost 5; bases outside the gene matches: 9. The CDR3 is made up of 15 amino acids. These data were likewise used in another study, on T cells of mothers and their children.

V is TRBV9 and J is TRBJ2-7; 10 bases line up with TRBD1. This TCR was recovered from a girl aged 2 to 10 in good health. Material: blood. Here the CDR3 DNA reads TGTGCCAGCAGCCCCCTTGGGACAGGGGACCACGAGCAGTACTTC. This gives the protein CASSPLGTGDHEQYF.